A single sample gave rise to the 13 T cell receptor beta chains below, sequenced in a study of T cell repertoires in cytomegalovirus infection. TCRdb fed the reads into MiXCR, producing one record per CDR3 protein. The repertoire has under 350,000 distinct CDR3 sequences, about 9.1% of them found once; the top ten carry less than 3%. Sequenced material: PBMCs. All receptors derive from a human donor in good health (CMV status not recorded). Some clones in this sample may be carry-over from other donors' samples.

This clonotype appeared many times. Here the CDR3 DNA reads TGTGCCAGCAGCCCCCGGGGAAGGGACAACGAAAAACTGTTTTTT. It is translated as CASSPRGRDNEKLFF. V and J are TRBV12-3 or TRBV12-4 and TRBJ1-4; TRBD1 is a possible D gene (6 bases). Trimming took off 6 bases at V and 8 bases at J, with 19 bases between the two ends. This CDR3 comprises 15 residues.

The chain employs TRBV18 and TRBJ2-5, with D possibly TRBD2 on 6 matching bases. Per germline, CDR1 KGHSH and CDR2 LQKENI. V was trimmed by 0 bases and J by 3 bases, leaving 14 bases between them. This CDR3 comprises 16 residues. CDR3 sequence reads: CASSPPHPGVKETQYF. The CDR3 DNA sequence: TGTGCCAGCTCACCACCCCACCCGGGAGTAAAAGAGACCCAGTACTTC. The variable domain in full, with the rest retrieved from reference TRBV18 and TRBJ2-5, is NAGVMQNPRHLVRRRGQEARLRCSPMKGHSHVYWYRQLPEEGLKFMVYLQKENIIDESGMPKERFSAEFPKEGPSILRIQQVVRGDSAAYFCASSPPHPGVKETQYFGPGTRLLVL.

This clonotype has ten or more counts. This chain uses TRBV15 with TRBJ2-1; D not certain. Germline V lookup: CDR1 LNHNV, CDR2 YYDKDF (reference sequence). This CDR3 contains 17 residues. Trimming took 1 base from V and 5 from J, leaving 18 bases between them. The chain's CDR3 is CATSRVPGSLTNNEQFF. For the CDR3, the DNA is TGTGCCACCAGCAGAGTCCCAGGAAGCCTTACTAACAATGAGCAGTTCTTC.

This clonotype was counted at least ten times. This chain joins TRBV7-2 and TRBJ2-3; 11 nucleotides line up with TRBD2. Germline-derived CDR1 and CDR2 are SGHTA and FQGNSA. The CDR3 covers 15 residues. Unmatched junction bases numbered 7, after V lost 3 bases and J lost 8 bases. As DNA, the CDR3 is TGTGCCAGCAGCTTTAGCGGGGGGGTGCAGGGTACGCAGTATTTT. This encodes CASSFSGGVQGTQYF. Full variable domain (remainder filled in from reference TRBV7-2 and TRBJ2-3): GAGVSQSPSNKVTEKGKDVELRCDPISGHTALYWYRQSLGQGLEFLIYFQGNSAPDKSGLPSDRFSAERTGGSVSTLTIQRTQQEDSAVYLCASSFSGGVQGTQYFGPGTRLTVL.

This clonotype was recorded a few times. The chain carries TRBV6-6 and TRBJ2-2; D is perhaps TRBD1 (5 bases). Per the germline V gene, CDR1 is MNHNY and CDR2 is SVGAGI (reference sequence). The length of the CDR3 is 16 residues. The V end lost 2 bases, the J end lost 6 bases, and 16 bases lay between the germline ends. The CDR3: CASSYRQGMSAGELFF. The CDR3 DNA is TGTGCCAGCAGTTACCGTCAGGGCATGAGTGCCGGGGAGCTGTTTTTT.

This clonotype has a count of ten or more. The V gene is TRBV5-5, the J gene TRBJ2-7; 9 nucleotides agree with TRBD1. CDR3 size: 16 residues. Per germline, CDR1 SGHKS and CDR2 YYEKEE (reference sequence). Trimming at V came to 3 bases and at J to 2 bases, leaving 9 bases not matched to a gene. Here the CDR3 reads CASSSPDRGQTYEQYV. The DNA of the CDR3 is TGTGCCAGCAGCTCCCCGGACAGGGGTCAAACCTACGAGCAGTACGTC.

Regarding this clonotype: An end of the junction does not agree with germline; a read error may underlie this. The chain recombines TRBV7-9 with TRBJ2-1; D is ambiguous. This CDR3 region has 13 residues. Germline lookup yields CDR1 SEHNR and CDR2 FQNEAQ (reference sequence). The chain's CDR3 is CASSPRLLNERFF. CDR3 DNA sequence: TGTGCCAGCAGCCCCCGACTGCTCAATGAGCGGTTCTTC.

This clonotype was observed a handful of times. The chain links TRBV5-1 to TRBJ2-2; 13 nucleotides match TRBD2. The CDR3 length is 17 residues. The germline gives CDR1 SGHRS, CDR2 YFSETQ. V trimming: 7 bases; J trimming: 6 bases; junction bases outside the gene matches: 12. CDR3 in amino acids: CASSAGWTSGRAGELFF. Written as DNA, the CDR3 is TGCGCCAGCTCCGCGGGATGGACTAGCGGGAGAGCCGGGGAGCTGTTTTTT.

This clonotype was counted ten times or more. The chain recombines TRBV6-2 or TRBV6-3 with TRBJ2-2, with D uncertain. V lost 2 bases and J lost 0, with 10 bases in between. The V gene's germline CDR1 is MNHEY and CDR2 SVGEGT. The CDR3 consists of 16 residues. The CDR3 DNA reads TGTGCCAGCAGTTACCCCACGGCTACGAACACCGGGGAGCTGTTTTTT. This sequence encodes CASSYPTATNTGELFF.

The V gene is TRBV20-1, the J gene TRBJ2-4, with D hard to call. Germline assignment: CDR1 DFQATT and CDR2 SNEGSKA (reference sequence). V was trimmed by 7 bases and J by 3 bases, leaving 13 bases between them. The CDR3 contains 13 residues. The DNA of the CDR3 is TGCAGTGTCTCAGTTATGGGCAAAAACATTCAGTACTTC. Translation: CSVSVMGKNIQYF.

The gene calls are TRBV10-2 and TRBJ1-1; the D is unclear. The CDR3 totals 12 residues. V was pared by 3 bases and J by 3 bases, with 5 bases between. Germline CDR1 WSHSY, CDR2 SAAADI. The CDR3 region has the DNA TGCGCCAGCAGTGACAGTGACACTGAAGCTTTCTTT. Translating gives CASSDSDTEAFF.

This clonotype has just a few counts. The chain couples TRBV2 to TRBJ1-2; 7 bases agree with TRBD1. Looked up from germline, CDR1 is SNHLY and CDR2 is FYNNEI. The CDR3 is made up of 12 amino acids. Unmatched junction bases numbered 6, after V lost 7 bases and J lost 7 bases. This chain's CDR3 is CASTGTAGGYTF. CDR3 sequence (DNA): TGTGCCAGCACCGGGACAGCTGGTGGCTACACCTTC.

This clonotype was seen ten or more times. The chain couples TRBV6-2 or TRBV6-3 to TRBJ1-5; maybe TRBD1 (5 bases). This CDR3 is 16 amino acids long. Deletions cut 10 bases from V and 1 base from J, with 20 bases between. The germline V gene has CDR1 MNHEY and CDR2 SVGEGT. The CDR3 loop reads CATQGRERTSNQPQHF. In DNA, the CDR3 is TGTGCCACCCAGGGCAGGGAAAGAACGAGCAATCAGCCCCAGCATTTT.